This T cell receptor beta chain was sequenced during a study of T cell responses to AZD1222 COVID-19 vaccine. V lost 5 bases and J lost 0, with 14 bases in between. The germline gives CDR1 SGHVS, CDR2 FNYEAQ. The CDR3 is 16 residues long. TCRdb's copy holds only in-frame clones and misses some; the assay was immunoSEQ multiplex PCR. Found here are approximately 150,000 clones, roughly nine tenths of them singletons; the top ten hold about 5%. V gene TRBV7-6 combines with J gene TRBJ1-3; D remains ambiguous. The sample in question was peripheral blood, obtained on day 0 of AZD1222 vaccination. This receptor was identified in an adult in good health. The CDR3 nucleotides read TGTGCCAGCAGCGAGGTGAGGGCCGGCTCTGGAAACACCATATATTTT. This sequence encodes CASSEVRAGSGNTIYF.